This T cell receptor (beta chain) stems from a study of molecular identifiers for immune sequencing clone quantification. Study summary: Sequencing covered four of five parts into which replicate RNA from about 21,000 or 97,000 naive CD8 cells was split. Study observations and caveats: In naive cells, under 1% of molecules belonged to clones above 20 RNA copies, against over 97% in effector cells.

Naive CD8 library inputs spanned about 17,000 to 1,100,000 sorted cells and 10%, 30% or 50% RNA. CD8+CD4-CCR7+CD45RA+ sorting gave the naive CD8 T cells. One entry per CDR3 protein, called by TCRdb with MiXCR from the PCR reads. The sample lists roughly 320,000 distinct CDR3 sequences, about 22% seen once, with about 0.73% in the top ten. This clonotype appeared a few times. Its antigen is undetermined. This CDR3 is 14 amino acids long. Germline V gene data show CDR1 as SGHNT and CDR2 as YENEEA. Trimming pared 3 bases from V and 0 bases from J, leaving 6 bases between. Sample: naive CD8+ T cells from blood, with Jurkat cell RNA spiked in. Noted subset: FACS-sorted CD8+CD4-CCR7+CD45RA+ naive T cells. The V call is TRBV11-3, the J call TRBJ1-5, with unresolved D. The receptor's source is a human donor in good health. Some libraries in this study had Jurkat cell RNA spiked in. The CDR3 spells CASSFQISNQPQHF. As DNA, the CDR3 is TGTGCCAGCAGCTTCCAGATTAGCAATCAGCCCCAGCATTTT.